Below, 29 T cell receptor beta chains from the same sample are listed, as sequenced in a study of blood T cells in healthy people across ages. It was with a sample-barcoded 5' primer and a J-beta primer mix that a second PCR of roughly 7 to 11 cycles was run. TCRdb analysed the 5' RACE reads with MiXCR anew, one entry per CDR3 protein. The sample lists 600,000 to 850,000 distinct CDR3 sequences, 20% to 25% occurring once. These data were likewise used in another study, on T cells of mothers and their children.

Sequences were obtained from blood. These receptors all come from a boy aged 5-17 years in good health.

The chain recombines TRBV7-2 with TRBJ2-1; D is possibly TRBD2 (5 bases). Trimming shortened V by 7 bases and J by 1 base, and 11 bases separated the two germline ends. The germline gives CDR1 SGHTA, CDR2 FQGNSA. The CDR3 runs to 14 residues. CDR3 bases: TGTGCCAGCACCTTCCGGGGTTCCTACAATGAGCAGTTCTTC. This codes for CASTFRGSYNEQFF.

This clonotype was counted only a few times. V usage is TRBV7-2 and J usage is TRBJ2-6; possibly TRBD2 for D (5 bases). Per germline, CDR1 SGHTA and CDR2 FQGNSA. The CDR3 contains 16 residues. V dropped 4 bases and J dropped 0 bases, with 10 bases sitting between them. The CDR3 sequence is CASSWTWGSGANVLTF. CDR3 coding DNA: TGTGCCAGCAGCTGGACTTGGGGCTCTGGGGCCAACGTCCTGACTTTC.

This clonotype was found a few times. The rearrangement links TRBV4-1 to TRBJ2-7, with 12 bases identical to TRBD1. The CDR3 is 16 amino acids. Losses at the gene ends were 3 bases for V and 4 bases for J; bases not matched to a gene: 7. Germline V gene sequence: CDR1 MGHRA, CDR2 YSYEKL. CDR3 in amino acids: CASSHTRDRGQYEQYF. CDR3 coding DNA: TGCGCCAGCAGCCACACCCGGGACAGGGGGCAGTACGAGCAGTACTTC.

This sequence joins TRBV5-6 and TRBJ1-4; TRBD1 is a possible D gene (5 bases). The germline V gene encodes CDR1 SGHDT and CDR2 YYEEEE. The CDR3 covers 13 residues. V was pared by 1 base and J by 13 bases, with 14 bases between. The CDR3 DNA follows: TGTGCCAGCAGCTTGTTGGGGCAGGAGGGACTGTTTTTT. It translates to CASSLLGQEGLFF. Full variable domain (remainder filled in from reference TRBV5-6 and TRBJ1-4): DAGVTQSPTHLIKTRGQQVTLRCSPKSGHDTVSWYQQALGQGPQFIFQYYEEEERQRGNFPDRFSGHQFPNYSSELNVNALLLGDSALYLCASSLLGQEGLFFGSGTQLSVL.

This rearrangement joins TRBV7-9 to TRBJ1-4; unclear D gene. The V gene lost 6 bases and the J gene lost 0 bases, with 14 bases spanning the gap. CDR1 is SEHNR, CDR2 FQNEAQ, per germline (reference sequence). The CDR3 is made up of 16 amino acids. The CDR3 sequence: CASRPRGDATNEKLFF. The CDR3 bases are TGTGCCAGCAGACCCCGCGGGGATGCAACTAATGAAAAACTGTTTTTT.

V is TRBV5-1 and J is TRBJ2-5; 16 positions agree with TRBD2. The germline gives CDR1 SGHRS, CDR2 YFSETQ. The V and J ends lost 3 bases and 3 bases, in that order; junction bases with no gene match: 8. This CDR3 region has 18 residues. The DNA for the CDR3 is TGCGCCAGCAGCTGGGGGACTAGCGGGAGGGCTTCCAAAGAGACCCAGTACTTC. This encodes CASSWGTSGRASKETQYF.

This clonotype has more than one count but fewer than ten. The chain is built from TRBV21-1 and TRBJ1-1; the table's D call TRBD1 went unverified against the DNA. TRBV21-1 is marked as a pseudogene. The CDR3 is made up of 13 amino acids. This CDR3 reads CASSRTGGSEAFF. CDR3 DNA sequence: TGTGCCAGCAGCAGGACAGGGGGGAGTGAAGCTTTCTTT.

V is TRBV12-3 or TRBV12-4 and J is TRBJ2-5; D might be TRBD1 (6 bases). Trimming removed 2 bases from V and 7 bases from J, with 23 bases in between. CDR3 length: 17 amino acids. DNA for the CDR3: TGTGCCAGCAGTTTATCCAACGTCCTAGGGGACATGGGGACCCAGTACTTC. Translation: CASSLSNVLGDMGTQYF.

This clonotype has just a few counts. V usage is TRBV12-3 or TRBV12-4 and J usage is TRBJ1-4, with 8 bases aligning to TRBD1. The V segment lost 0 bases and the J segment 8 bases; nucleotides outside the gene matches: 5. CDR3 length equals 15 residues. CDR3 region: CASSLAGQGREKLFF. In DNA form, the CDR3 reads TGTGCCAGCAGTTTAGCCGGACAGGGCCGGGAAAAACTGTTTTTT.

This clonotype has more than one count but fewer than ten. The chain recombines TRBV10-2 with TRBJ1-2; D uncertain. Trimming took 5 bases from V and 4 from J, leaving 11 bases between them. The CDR3 is made up of 13 amino acids. The germline V gene encodes CDR1 WSHSY and CDR2 SAAADI. The CDR3, as DNA: TGCGCCAGCAGTCAAGACGGCCTCTATGGCTACACCTTC. This encodes CASSQDGLYGYTF.

The chain couples TRBV2 to TRBJ2-5, with 11 positions matching TRBD2. This CDR3 is built from 19 residues. Germline CDR1 is SNHLY and CDR2 is FYNNEI. V trimming: 1 base; J trimming: 6 bases; junction bases outside the gene matches: 16. As DNA, the CDR3 is TGTGCCAGCAGTGAAGAAGGCTTAGCGGGGGGGACGATCGGAAAGACCCAGTACTTC. It is translated as CASSEEGLAGGTIGKTQYF.

This clonotype has more than one count but fewer than ten. The rearrangement links TRBV7-8 to TRBJ1-1, with 7 bases matching TRBD1. V shed 1 base and J 10 bases; nucleotides not matched to a gene: 12. Germline CDR1 reads SGHVS; CDR2 reads FQNEAQ. The CDR3 is 15 amino acids. DNA for the CDR3: TGTGCCAGCAGCTTAGGGGGTGTCGAGGGGGCCTTAGCTTTCTTT. It codes for CASSLGGVEGALAFF. The entire variable domain, with the rest obtained from reference TRBV7-8 and TRBJ1-1, is as follows: GAGVSQSPRYKVAKRGQDVALRCDPISGHVSLFWYQQALGQGPEFLTYFQNEAQLDKSGLPSDRFFAERPEGSVSTLKIQRTQQEDSAVYLCASSLGGVEGALAFFGQGTRLTVV.

With respect to this clonotype: At one end the junction does not follow the germline gene, possibly because of a read error. The chain recombines TRBV7-2 with TRBJ2-3; 7 nucleotides agree with TRBD2. Germline V gene data show CDR1 as SGHTA and CDR2 as FQGNSA. There are 16 residues in the CDR3. CDR3 DNA: TGTGCCGGCAGCCCGGGACTACCCGCAAGCACAGATACGCAGTATTTT. The encoded protein is CAGSPGLPASTDTQYF.

The chain joins TRBV29-1 to TRBJ1-1; D not resolved. Trimming took 4 bases from V and 4 from J, leaving 13 bases between them. From germline, CDR1 is SQVTM and CDR2 ANQGSEA. This CDR3 contains 13 residues. The CDR3 reads CSVAAGPGTEAFF. CDR3 nucleotide sequence: TGCAGCGTTGCAGCAGGTCCGGGCACTGAAGCTTTCTTT.

The chain couples TRBV6-1 to TRBJ2-5, with TRBD1 matching over 9 bases. The trim removed 2 bases at V and 3 bases at J, leaving 4 bases unmatched. Germline assignment: CDR1 MNHNS and CDR2 SASEGT. The CDR3 has 15 amino acids. CDR3 nucleotide sequence: TGTGCCAGCAGTGAACCAAGGACAGGGGAAGAGACCCAGTACTTC. The encoded protein is CASSEPRTGEETQYF.

This clonotype has just a few counts. V usage is TRBV7-3 and J usage is TRBJ2-3; D remains ambiguous. The CDR3 totals 16 residues. V was pared by 1 base and J by 2 bases, with 13 bases between. CDR1 and CDR2 from the germline V gene are SGHTA and FQGTGA. The CDR3 here is CASSLNPSSNTDTQYF. DNA of the CDR3: TGTGCCAGCAGCTTAAATCCTAGTAGCAACACAGATACGCAGTATTTT.

The rearrangement uses TRBV21-1 and TRBJ2-7. TRBV21-1 is a pseudogene locus. This CDR3 is built from 13 residues. The DNA of the CDR3 is TGTGCCAGCAGCAAAGCAGGCAGGCGCGAGCAGTACTTC. Amino acid sequence: CASSKAGRREQYF.

V usage is TRBV7-2 and J usage is TRBJ2-5; D unclear. Trimming left V 5 bases short and J 6 bases short, with 13 bases between. This CDR3 spans 13 amino acids. Germline V gene lookup returns CDR1 SGHTA and CDR2 FQGNSA. CDR3 bases: TGTGCCAGCAGCCCGGGCGGCTTGCAGACCCAGTACTTC. Amino acid sequence: CASSPGGLQTQYF.

The chain uses TRBV10-3 and TRBJ2-7; 7 positions match TRBD1. The junction had 7 bases not matched to a gene; V was cut back by 3 bases and J by 2 bases. Germline V lookup: CDR1 ENHRY, CDR2 SYGVKD. The CDR3 has 15 amino acids. CDR3 bases: TGTGCCATCAGTGACCCGTTAGACAGGGCCTACGAGCAGTACTTC. Protein product: CAISDPLDRAYEQYF.

A few counts support this clonotype. V and J are TRBV27 and TRBJ2-5; D gene ambiguous. With the DNA end fitting TRBJ2-7 better, the J assignment may be wrong. Germline CDR1 and CDR2: MNHEY and SMNVEV (reference sequence). The CDR3 sequence is 14 residues long. As DNA, the CDR3 is TGTGCCAGCAGTTTAAGGTCAGAAAACTACGAGCAGTACTTC. The encoded protein is CASSLRSENYEQYF.

This clonotype was found a few times. The chain carries TRBV20-1 and TRBJ2-7, with TRBD2 matching 13 bases. Trimming removed 5 bases from V and 3 bases from J; junction bases left unmatched: 7. Germline CDR1 reads DFQATT; CDR2 reads SNEGSKA (reference sequence). The CDR3 loop spans 15 amino acids. The CDR3 protein is CSAGGTSGNLYEQYF. The CDR3 DNA follows: TGCAGTGCTGGAGGGACTAGCGGGAACCTCTACGAGCAGTACTTC.

The gene calls are TRBV6-1 and TRBJ1-2; TRBD1 aligns across 10 bases. J lost 4 bases, V lost 4 bases, and 6 bases had no gene match. The germline V gene has CDR1 MNHNS and CDR2 SASEGT. This CDR3 spans 15 amino acids. In DNA, the CDR3 is TGTGCCAGCAGTGGGACAGGGGGAAGGGGCTATGGCTACACCTTC. It specifies CASSGTGGRGYGYTF.

The J gene is TRBJ2-2, the V gene TRBV7-6; D is perhaps TRBD1 (5 bases). The germline gives CDR1 SGHVS, CDR2 FNYEAQ. Trimming left V 5 bases short and J 3 bases short, with 16 bases between. The CDR3 length is 16 residues. The CDR3 region has the DNA TGTGCCAGCAGCGCAAGGACATCCCTGGACACCGGGGAGCTGTTTTTT. It yields the protein CASSARTSLDTGELFF.

The chain carries TRBV4-2 and TRBJ2-3; D might be TRBD1 or TRBD2, each matching 5 bases. The germline V and J ends were trimmed by 4 bases and 8 bases, with 13 bases remaining between them. CDR3 size: 13 residues. In germline, CDR1 is LGHNA, CDR2 YNFKEQ. CDR3 DNA sequence: TGTGCCAGCAGCCGAGGGGATACCGGTACGCAGTATTTT. This codes for CASSRGDTGTQYF.

The rearrangement joins TRBV29-1 to TRBJ2-5; 9 bases match TRBD1. With the DNA end fitting TRBJ2-7 better, the J assignment may be wrong. The V gene's germline CDR1 is SQVTM and CDR2 ANQGSEA. The CDR3 has 13 amino acids. As DNA, the CDR3 is TGCAGCGTGAGGGACAGGGTGGCCCACGAGCAGTACTTC. It is translated as CSVRDRVAHEQYF.

The V gene is TRBV19, the J gene TRBJ2-7; maybe TRBD1 (6 bases). The germline V gene has CDR1 LNHDA and CDR2 SQIVND (reference sequence). Trimming pared 2 bases from V and 5 bases from J, leaving 10 bases between. The CDR3 has 13 amino acids. The CDR3 here is CASSIQGWDEQYF. The CDR3 DNA follows: TGTGCCAGTAGTATACAGGGGTGGGACGAGCAGTACTTC.

V gene TRBV20-1 combines with J gene TRBJ2-7; no clear D gene. V dropped 0 bases and J dropped 4 bases, with 16 bases sitting between them. The CDR3 runs to 15 residues. Germline loops: CDR1 DFQATT, CDR2 SNEGSKA (reference sequence). CDR3 region: CSARDPPVERYEQYF. In nucleotides, the CDR3 is TGCAGTGCTAGAGATCCCCCCGTAGAACGGTACGAGCAGTACTTC.

This clonotype has just a few counts. The rearrangement joins TRBV7-2 to TRBJ2-7, with 8 bases that match TRBD2. Germline trimming cut 5 bases from V and 7 bases from J; bases unmatched to any gene: 19. CDR3 length: 17 amino acids. CDR1 is SGHTA, CDR2 FQGNSA, per germline. The CDR3 reads CASSPTGTRGGLGEQYF. The CDR3 DNA reads TGTGCCAGCAGCCCAACCGGGACTAGAGGAGGGTTGGGGGAGCAGTACTTC.

The chain employs TRBV10-3 and TRBJ2-5; 8 positions agree with TRBD2. Matching the DNA end better, TRBJ2-1 makes the J call doubtful. Germline CDR1 ENHRY, CDR2 SYGVKD. The CDR3 covers 16 residues. CDR3 DNA: TGTGCCATCAACCCATCGCTAGCGGGCACCGACAATGAGCAGTTCTTC. It yields the protein CAINPSLAGTDNEQFF.